This T cell receptor beta chain was profiled in a study of a mutant IDH1 vaccine in newly diagnosed glioma. Study at large: Vaccination began 4-6 weeks post radiotherapy alone, or with temozolomide cycles. Former treatment meant radiotherapy, temozolomide, or both; the majority had gotten both.

Assay: immunoSEQ multiplex PCR; the TCRdb copy retains only in-frame clones and omits some. The sample lists under 85,000 clones, around 85% occurring once. This CDR3 contains 16 residues. Trimming stripped 0 bases from V and 2 bases from J, with 14 bases between. CDR1 SGHRS and CDR2 YFSETQ come from the germline V gene. This clone was observed once. What it binds is not known. The time point was: week 23, last vaccination. In every dose of vaccine, 300 ug of mutant IDH1 20-mer peptide was given alongside topical imiquimod. Broader study findings: Vaccine-induced responses were seen in less than 95% of patients, spanning several MHC alleles.

This clonotype originated in a woman aged 50 to 60 with glioma. The sequenced sample was PBMCs, obtained from a glioma patient whose treatment included an IDH1 peptide vaccine. This chain joins TRBV5-1 and TRBJ1-1; TRBD1 might be the D (5 bases). The CDR3 reads CASSLAYRGLNTEAFF. In DNA, the CDR3 is TGCGCCAGCAGCTTGGCTTACCGGGGACTAAACACTGAAGCTTTCTTT.